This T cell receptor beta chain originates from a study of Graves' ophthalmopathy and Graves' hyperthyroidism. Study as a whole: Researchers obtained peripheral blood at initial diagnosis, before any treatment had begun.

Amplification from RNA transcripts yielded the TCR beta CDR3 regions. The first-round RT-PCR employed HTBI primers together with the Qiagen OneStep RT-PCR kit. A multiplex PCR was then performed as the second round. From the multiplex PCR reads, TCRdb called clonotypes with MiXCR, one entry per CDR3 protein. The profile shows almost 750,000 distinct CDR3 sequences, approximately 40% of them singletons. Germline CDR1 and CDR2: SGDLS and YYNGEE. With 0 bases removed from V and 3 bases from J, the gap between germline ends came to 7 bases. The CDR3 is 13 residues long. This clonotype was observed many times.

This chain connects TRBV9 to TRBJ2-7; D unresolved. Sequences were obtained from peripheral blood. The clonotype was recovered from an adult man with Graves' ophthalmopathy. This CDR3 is CASSVAPSYEQYF. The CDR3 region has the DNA TGTGCCAGCAGCGTAGCTCCGAGCTACGAGCAGTACTTC.